Listed below are T cell receptor beta chains from one sample, sequenced in a study of molecular identifiers for immune sequencing clone quantification. Via MiXCR, TCRdb re-called the PCR reads, giving one row per CDR3 protein. The sample yields about half a million distinct CDR3 sequences, less than 30% seen once. Specimen: naive CD8+ T cells from blood, with Jurkat cell RNA spiked in. The receptors were sampled from a human donor in good health. Some libraries in this study had Jurkat cell RNA spiked in. CDR3s include the opening cysteine and the closing phenylalanine or tryptophan. D genes are given only for firm matches. The size field is filled for only some rows; it gives once, few, many or a size class.

TRBD1	TRBV5-1	many	TRBJ2-7	CASSGMTGVSYEQYF	TGCGCCAGCAGCGGAATGACAGGGGTGAGCTACGAGCAGTACTTC
TRBD1	TRBV19	few	TRBJ2-2	CASSIGDRATPGELFF	TGTGCCAGTAGTATAGGTGACAGGGCAACCCCCGGGGAGCTGTTTTTT
.	TRBV21-1	many	TRBJ2-7	CASSKGRSGRGNEQYF	TGTGCCAGCAGCAAGGGACGAAGCGGGAGGGGTAACGAGCAGTACTTC
.	TRBV7-9	few	TRBJ1-6	CASSPKDSFNSPLHF	TGTGCCAGCAGCCCAAAGGACAGCTTTAATTCACCCCTCCACTTT
.	TRBV12-3/TRBV12-4	.	TRBJ2-5	CASSSKLTETQYF	TGTGCCAGCAGTTCGAAACTCACGGAGACCCAGTACTTC
.	TRBV27	few	TRBJ1-5	CAGDSGKPQHF	TGTGCCGGGGATTCAGGGAAGCCCCAGCATTTT
.	TRBV7-6	.	TRBJ2-7	CASSPSLSAGEQYF	TGTGCCAGCAGCCCCTCATTGAGCGCTGGCGAGCAGTACTTC
.	TRBV2	few	TRBJ2-4	CASSAGGAGVKNIQYF	TGTGCCAGCAGTGCAGGGGGCGCGGGAGTTAAAAACATTCAGTACTTC
TRBD1	TRBV27	few	TRBJ2-2	CASSGDSSLNTGELFF	TGTGCCAGCAGTGGGGACAGCTCATTAAACACCGGGGAGCTGTTTTTT
.	TRBV12-3/TRBV12-4	many	TRBJ2-3	CASSPGFGGGGLADTQYF	TGTGCCAGCAGCCCCGGTTTTGGAGGGGGGGGGCTGGCAGATACGCAGTATTTT
.	TRBV5-1	few	TRBJ2-3	CASSLFPGEVADTQYF	TGCGCCAGCAGCTTATTTCCGGGGGAGGTAGCAGATACGCAGTATTTT
.	TRBV4-3	many	TRBJ1-5	CASSQDGWGQPQHF	TGCGCCAGCAGCCAAGACGGTTGGGGTCAGCCCCAGCATTTT
TRBD2	TRBV30	.	TRBJ2-3	CAWSWASGVGDTQYF	TGTGCCTGGAGCTGGGCTAGCGGGGTCGGAGATACGCAGTATTTT
TRBD1	TRBV29-1	few	TRBJ1-1	CSGTGGKNTEAFF	TGCAGTGGGACAGGGGGTAAGAACACTGAAGCTTTCTTT
.	TRBV13	.	TRBJ1-1	CASSGQFELNTEAFF	TGTGCCAGCAGCGGCCAATTCGAACTGAACACTGAAGCTTTCTTT
TRBD1	TRBV18	many	TRBJ2-3	CASSPTGETDTQYF	TGTGCCAGCTCACCCACAGGGGAGACAGATACGCAGTATTTT
.	TRBV5-4	.	TRBJ2-1	CASSPRGTNERSSYNEQFF	TGTGCCAGCAGCCCTAGGGGAACGAACGAACGAAGCTCCTACAATGAGCAGTTCTTC
.	TRBV5-1	.	TRBJ2-1	CASSLATGGFEDEQFF	TGCGCCAGCAGCTTGGCCACTGGGGGCTTTGAGGATGAGCAGTTCTTC